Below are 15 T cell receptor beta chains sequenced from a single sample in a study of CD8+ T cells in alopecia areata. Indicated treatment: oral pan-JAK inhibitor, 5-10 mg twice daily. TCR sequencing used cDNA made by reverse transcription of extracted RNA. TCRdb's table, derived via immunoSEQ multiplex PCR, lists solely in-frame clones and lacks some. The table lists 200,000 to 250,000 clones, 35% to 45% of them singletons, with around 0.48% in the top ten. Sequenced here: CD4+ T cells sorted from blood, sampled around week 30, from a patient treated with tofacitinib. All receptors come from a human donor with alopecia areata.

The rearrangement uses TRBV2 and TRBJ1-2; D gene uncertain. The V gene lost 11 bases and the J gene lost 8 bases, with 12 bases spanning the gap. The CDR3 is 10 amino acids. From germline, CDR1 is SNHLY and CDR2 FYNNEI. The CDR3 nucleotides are TGTGCCCACGGGGTTGCGGGCTACACCTTC. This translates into CAHGVAGYTF.

This chain's CDR3 is CASIGRTASSYNSPLHF. The CDR3 DNA reads TGTGCCAGCATTGGTCGGACAGCGAGCTCCTATAATTCACCCCTCCACTTT. The chain uses TRBV2 and TRBJ1-6; maybe TRBD1 (6 bases). Germline CDR1 is SNHLY and CDR2 is FYNNEI. This CDR3 spans 17 amino acids. The V end was cut by 7 bases, the J end by 0 bases, with 16 bases between.

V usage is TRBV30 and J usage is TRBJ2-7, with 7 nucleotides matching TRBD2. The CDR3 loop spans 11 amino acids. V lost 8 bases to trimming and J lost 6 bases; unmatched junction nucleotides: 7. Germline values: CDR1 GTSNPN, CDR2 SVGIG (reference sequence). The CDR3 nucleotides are TGTGCCGCATCGGGGGGTGGCGAGCAGTACTTC. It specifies CAASGGGEQYF.

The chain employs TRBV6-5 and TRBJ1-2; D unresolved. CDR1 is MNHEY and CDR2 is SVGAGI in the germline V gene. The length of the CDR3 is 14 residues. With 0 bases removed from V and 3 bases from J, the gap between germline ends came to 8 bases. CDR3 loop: CASSYSTGHYGYTF. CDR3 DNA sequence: TGTGCCAGCAGTTACTCGACCGGGCACTATGGCTACACCTTC.

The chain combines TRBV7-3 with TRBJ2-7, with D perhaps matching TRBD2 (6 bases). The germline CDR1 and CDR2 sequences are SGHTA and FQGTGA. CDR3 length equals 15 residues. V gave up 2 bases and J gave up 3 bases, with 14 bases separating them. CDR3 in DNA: TGTGCCAGCAGCTTAGGTTTTGCGGGGAACTACGAGCAGTACTTC. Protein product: CASSLGFAGNYEQYF.

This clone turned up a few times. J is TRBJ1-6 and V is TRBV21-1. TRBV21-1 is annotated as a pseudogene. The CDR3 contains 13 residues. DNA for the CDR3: TGTGCCAGCAGCAAAGCGGTTGGTTCACCCCTCCACTTT. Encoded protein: CASSKAVGSPLHF.

The CDR3 DNA reads as TGTGCCAGCAGCCAAGATAGTGACGTTAGCTCTGGGGCCAACGTCCTGACTTTC. Protein: CASSQDSDVSSGANVLTF. The rearrangement uses TRBV4-2 and TRBJ2-6; no clear D gene. The ends were cut back, 0 bases at V and 0 bases at J, with 12 bases in the middle. CDR3 length: 18 residues. Germline-derived CDR1 and CDR2 are LGHNA and YNFKEQ.

CDR3 region: CASSPGTSGYNEQFF. CDR3 in DNA: TGTGCCAGCAGCCCAGGGACTAGCGGTTACAATGAGCAGTTCTTC. V is TRBV14 and J is TRBJ2-1, with TRBD2 matching over 11 bases. Germline CDR1 reads SGHDN; CDR2 reads FVKESK. This CDR3 is 15 amino acids long. V lost 4 bases and J lost 4; bases outside the gene matches: 3.

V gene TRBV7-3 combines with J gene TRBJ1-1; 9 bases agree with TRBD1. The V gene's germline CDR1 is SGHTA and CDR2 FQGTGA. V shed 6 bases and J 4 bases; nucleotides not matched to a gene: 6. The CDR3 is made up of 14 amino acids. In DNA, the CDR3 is TGTGCCAGCAGGTACCCGGGACAGGGCACTGAAGCTTTCTTT. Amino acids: CASRYPGQGTEAFF.

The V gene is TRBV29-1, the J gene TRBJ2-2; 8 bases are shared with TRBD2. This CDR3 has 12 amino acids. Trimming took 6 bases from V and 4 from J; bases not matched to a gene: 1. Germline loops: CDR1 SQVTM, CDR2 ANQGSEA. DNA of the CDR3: TGCAGCGTAACTAGCGGCACCGGGGAGCTGTTTTTT. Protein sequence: CSVTSGTGELFF.

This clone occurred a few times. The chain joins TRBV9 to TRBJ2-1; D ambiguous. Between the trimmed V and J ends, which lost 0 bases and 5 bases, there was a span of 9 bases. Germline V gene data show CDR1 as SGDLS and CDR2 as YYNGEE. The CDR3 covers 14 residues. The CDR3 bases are TGTGCCAGCAGCGTAGGGCAGCGAAACAATGAGCAGTTCTTC. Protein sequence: CASSVGQRNNEQFF.

The CDR3 DNA reads TGTGCCAGCAGTTCCAAAGGGACTCCGGGCTACGAGCAGTACTTC. Translated: CASSSKGTPGYEQYF. The rearrangement joins TRBV6-5 to TRBJ2-7; weak D call: TRBD2 (6 bases). CDR3 length equals 15 residues. Germline CDR1 MNHEY, CDR2 SVGAGI. The V end lost 4 bases, the J end lost 3 bases, and 16 bases lay between the germline ends.

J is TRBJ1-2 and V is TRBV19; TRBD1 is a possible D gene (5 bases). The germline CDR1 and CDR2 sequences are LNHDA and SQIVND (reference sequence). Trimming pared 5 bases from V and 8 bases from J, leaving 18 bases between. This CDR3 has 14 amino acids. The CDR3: CASSLPGGPGGYTF. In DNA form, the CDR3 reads TGTGCCAGTAGTCTGCCCGGGGGTCCGGGAGGCTACACCTTC.

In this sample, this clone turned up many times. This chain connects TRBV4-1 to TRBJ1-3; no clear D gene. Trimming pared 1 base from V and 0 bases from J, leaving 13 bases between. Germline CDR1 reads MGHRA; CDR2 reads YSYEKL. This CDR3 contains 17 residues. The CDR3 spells CASSQGQTGLSGNTIYF. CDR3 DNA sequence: TGCGCCAGCAGCCAAGGGCAGACGGGCCTCTCTGGAAACACCATATATTTT.

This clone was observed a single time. CDR3 amino acids: CASSYSMTGVQPQHF. CDR3 sequence (DNA): TGTGCCAGCAGTTACTCTATGACAGGGGTTCAGCCCCAGCATTTT. This rearrangement joins TRBV6-6 to TRBJ1-5; 8 nucleotides align to TRBD1. This CDR3 has 15 residues. The germline CDR1 and CDR2 sequences are MNHNY and SVGAGI (reference sequence). The ends lost 0 bases at V and 6 bases at J; junction bases unmatched: 4.